This is a list of T cell receptor beta chains from one sample in a study of vaccination effects on CD4 cells after COVID-19. The assay was immunoSEQ multiplex PCR, and TCRdb's table has in-frame clones only and misses some. Of about 25,000 clones in the sample, around 73% are singletons; the top ten hold 11%. The antigens of these receptors remain unknown. This specimen consisted of CD4+ T cells from PBMCs cultured without peptide, obtained before COVID-19 vaccination. Receptors originate from a human donor who received a COVID-19 vaccine. Each CDR3 is given with its conserved first and last residue. The order of the fields is V gene, J gene, clone size, D gene, CDR3 protein, CDR3 DNA. The D gene is left open where the match is weak. Size tells how often a clone was seen (once, few, many) or the class of an expanded clone, and some rows leave it out.

V gene: TRBV30
J gene: TRBJ1-6
clone size: -
D gene: TRBD1
CDR3 protein: CAWRRGQGALNSPLHF
CDR3 DNA: TGTGCCTGGAGAAGGGGACAGGGGGCTCTCAATTCACCCCTCCACTTT

V gene: TRBV30
J gene: TRBJ1-1
clone size: -
D gene: -
CDR3 protein: CAWGSRGPVNTEAFF
CDR3 DNA: TGTGCCTGGGGTAGTAGGGGACCTGTGAACACTGAAGCTTTCTTT

V gene: TRBV7-2
J gene: TRBJ1-1
clone size: few
D gene: -
CDR3 protein: CASSFQTRAEAFF
CDR3 DNA: TGTGCCAGCAGCTTTCAGACCAGGGCTGAAGCTTTCTTT

V gene: TRBV2
J gene: TRBJ1-6
clone size: -
D gene: -
CDR3 protein: CATAQGGTVHSPLHF
CDR3 DNA: TGTGCCACCGCCCAAGGGGGGACCGTGCATTCACCCCTCCACTTT

V gene: TRBV19
J gene: TRBJ2-4
clone size: -
D gene: TRBD2
CDR3 protein: CASSIDLAGAKNIQYF
CDR3 DNA: TGTGCCAGTAGTATAGACCTAGCGGGCGCCAAAAACATTCAGTACTTC

V gene: TRBV7-2
J gene: TRBJ2-7
clone size: few
D gene: -
CDR3 protein: CASSLAAPYEQYF
CDR3 DNA: TGTGCCAGCAGCTTAGCTGCGCCCTACGAGCAGTACTTC

V gene: TRBV7-2
J gene: TRBJ1-1
clone size: -
D gene: -
CDR3 protein: CASSLEGGAPNTEAFF
CDR3 DNA: TGTGCCAGCAGCTTAGAGGGGGGGGCTCCTAACACTGAAGCTTTCTTT

V gene: TRBV7-2
J gene: TRBJ2-5
clone size: once
D gene: -
CDR3 protein: CASGKGGGGETQYF
CDR3 DNA: TGTGCCAGCGGAAAAGGGGGGGGCGGTGAGACCCAGTACTTC

V gene: TRBV9
J gene: TRBJ2-1
clone size: -
D gene: TRBD1
CDR3 protein: CASTPGQGTNEQFF
CDR3 DNA: TGTGCCAGCACTCCGGGACAGGGAACGAATGAGCAGTTCTTC

V gene: TRBV6-2/TRBV6-3
J gene: TRBJ1-1
clone size: -
D gene: -
CDR3 protein: CASSSGTSMNTEAFF
CDR3 DNA: TGTGCCAGCAGTTCGGGGACTTCAATGAACACTGAAGCTTTCTTT

V gene: TRBV6-6
J gene: TRBJ1-6
clone size: -
D gene: TRBD1
CDR3 protein: CASSSGQGASPLHF
CDR3 DNA: TGTGCCAGCAGTTCCGGACAGGGGGCTTCACCCCTCCACTTT

V gene: TRBV3-1/TRBV3-2
J gene: TRBJ1-3
clone size: -
D gene: -
CDR3 protein: CASSPLSGNTIYF
CDR3 DNA: TGTGCCAGCAGCCCGCTTTCCGGAAACACCATATATTTT

V gene: TRBV18
J gene: TRBJ1-4
clone size: -
D gene: -
CDR3 protein: CASSPKVEGKLFF
CDR3 DNA: TGTGCCAGCTCACCAAAAGTTGAGGGGAAACTGTTTTTT

V gene: TRBV4-1
J gene: TRBJ1-3
clone size: -
D gene: -
CDR3 protein: CASSRQTSGNTIYF
CDR3 DNA: TGCGCCAGCAGCCGCCAGACCTCTGGAAACACCATATATTTT

V gene: TRBV7-8
J gene: TRBJ2-2
clone size: few
D gene: -
CDR3 protein: CASSLGRENTGELFF
CDR3 DNA: TGTGCCAGCAGCTTAGGCAGGGAGAACACCGGGGAGCTGTTTTTT

V gene: TRBV4-1
J gene: TRBJ1-5
clone size: -
D gene: -
CDR3 protein: CASSRARGNQPQHF
CDR3 DNA: TGCGCCAGCAGCCGAGCGAGGGGGAATCAGCCCCAGCATTTT

V gene: TRBV28
J gene: TRBJ1-4
clone size: -
D gene: -
CDR3 protein: CASSFWTANEKLFF
CDR3 DNA: TGTGCCAGCAGTTTCTGGACAGCGAATGAAAAACTGTTTTTT

V gene: TRBV12-3/TRBV12-4
J gene: TRBJ2-7
clone size: -
D gene: -
CDR3 protein: CASPRPITYEQYF
CDR3 DNA: TGTGCCAGCCCCCGTCCAATTACCTACGAGCAGTACTTC

V gene: TRBV20-1
J gene: TRBJ2-7
clone size: few
D gene: TRBD1
CDR3 protein: CSAETGYEQYF
CDR3 DNA: TGCAGTGCTGAGACAGGGTACGAGCAGTACTTC

V gene: TRBV15
J gene: TRBJ1-1
clone size: few
D gene: TRBD1
CDR3 protein: CATSRGTAEAFF
CDR3 DNA: TGTGCCACCAGCAGGGGGACAGCTGAAGCTTTCTTT

V gene: TRBV6-5
J gene: TRBJ2-7
clone size: -
D gene: -
CDR3 protein: CASSRTRGAYEQYF
CDR3 DNA: TGTGCCAGCAGCCGGACTAGGGGGGCCTACGAGCAGTACTTC

V gene: TRBV15
J gene: TRBJ1-1
clone size: -
D gene: -
CDR3 protein: CATSRPPPKMNTEAFF
CDR3 DNA: TGTGCCACCAGCAGACCTCCGCCAAAAATGAACACTGAAGCTTTCTTT

V gene: TRBV4-2
J gene: TRBJ2-5
clone size: -
D gene: -
CDR3 protein: CASSQDYGLPETQYF
CDR3 DNA: TGTGCCAGCAGCCAAGACTATGGGCTACCCGAGACCCAGTACTTC

V gene: TRBV19
J gene: TRBJ2-1
clone size: -
D gene: TRBD2
CDR3 protein: CASNTGGRGEQFF
CDR3 DNA: TGTGCCAGTAATACGGGAGGGAGGGGTGAGCAGTTCTTC

V gene: TRBV5-4
J gene: TRBJ2-7
clone size: -
D gene: -
CDR3 protein: CASSLPGLLREQYF
CDR3 DNA: TGTGCCAGCAGCTTGCCGGGACTCCTAAGGGAGCAGTACTTC

V gene: TRBV6-5
J gene: TRBJ1-2
clone size: -
D gene: -
CDR3 protein: CASSYSGGYSEYGYTF
CDR3 DNA: TGTGCCAGCAGTTACTCGGGGGGGTACTCAGAATATGGCTACACCTTC

V gene: TRBV6-2/TRBV6-3
J gene: TRBJ2-1
clone size: -
D gene: -
CDR3 protein: CASSARPTLYNEQFF
CDR3 DNA: TGTGCCAGCAGCGCGCGTCCGACACTTTACAATGAGCAGTTCTTC

V gene: TRBV2
J gene: TRBJ2-5
clone size: -
D gene: TRBD2
CDR3 protein: CASRVAGGKETQYF
CDR3 DNA: TGTGCCAGCAGAGTAGCGGGGGGGAAGGAGACCCAGTACTTC

V gene: TRBV4-1
J gene: TRBJ1-5
clone size: -
D gene: TRBD1
CDR3 protein: CASSQSPGQGEEQPQHF
CDR3 DNA: TGCGCCAGCAGCCAATCACCGGGACAGGGAGAGGAACAGCCCCAGCATTTT

V gene: TRBV20-1
J gene: TRBJ1-2
clone size: -
D gene: -
CDR3 protein: CSATGNDGYTF
CDR3 DNA: TGCAGTGCTACAGGAAATGATGGCTACACCTTC

V gene: TRBV6-5
J gene: TRBJ2-1
clone size: once
D gene: -
CDR3 protein: CASSYSNEQFF
CDR3 DNA: TGTGCCAGCAGTTATTCCAATGAGCAGTTCTTC

V gene: TRBV2
J gene: TRBJ2-1
clone size: -
D gene: TRBD2
CDR3 protein: CASSAAGGSYNEQFF
CDR3 DNA: TGTGCCAGCAGTGCGGCGGGGGGCTCCTACAATGAGCAGTTCTTC

V gene: TRBV5-1
J gene: TRBJ2-4
clone size: -
D gene: TRBD2
CDR3 protein: CASSSAAGGANIQYF
CDR3 DNA: TGCGCCAGCAGCTCAGCAGCGGGAGGGGCAAACATTCAGTACTTC

V gene: TRBV4-1
J gene: TRBJ2-1
clone size: few
D gene: -
CDR3 protein: CASSPPLAGTTNEQFF
CDR3 DNA: TGCGCCAGCAGCCCCCCATTGGCGGGGACGACCAATGAGCAGTTCTTC

V gene: TRBV21-1
J gene: TRBJ1-4
clone size: -
D gene: -
CDR3 protein: CASPGQGDEKLFF
CDR3 DNA: TGTGCCAGCCCGGGACAGGGGGATGAAAAACTGTTTTTT

V gene: TRBV2
J gene: TRBJ2-2
clone size: -
D gene: -
CDR3 protein: CASRDLNTGELFF
CDR3 DNA: TGTGCCAGCAGGGACCTGAACACCGGGGAGCTGTTTTTT

V gene: TRBV2
J gene: TRBJ1-4
clone size: -
D gene: -
CDR3 protein: CASKGPGEKLFF
CDR3 DNA: TGTGCCAGCAAGGGTCCCGGTGAAAAACTGTTTTTT

V gene: TRBV19
J gene: TRBJ2-1
clone size: -
D gene: -
CDR3 protein: CASTPLGGNEQFF
CDR3 DNA: TGTGCCAGTACCCCACTGGGAGGAAATGAGCAGTTCTTC

V gene: TRBV3-1/TRBV3-2
J gene: TRBJ2-7
clone size: -
D gene: -
CDR3 protein: CASSLRGGAHEQYF
CDR3 DNA: TGTGCCAGCAGCCTCAGGGGGGGGGCTCACGAGCAGTACTTC

V gene: TRBV7-8
J gene: TRBJ2-7
clone size: -
D gene: -
CDR3 protein: CASVMDGYSYEQYF
CDR3 DNA: TGTGCCAGCGTAATGGACGGCTACTCCTACGAGCAGTACTTC

V gene: TRBV2
J gene: TRBJ2-7
clone size: -
D gene: -
CDR3 protein: CASSESSGSLYEQYF
CDR3 DNA: TGTGCCAGCAGTGAATCATCAGGGAGCCTCTACGAGCAGTACTTC

V gene: TRBV5-1
J gene: TRBJ1-6
clone size: -
D gene: -
CDR3 protein: CASSLVGQSFHLDNNSPLHF
CDR3 DNA: TGCGCCAGCAGCTTGGTAGGACAGTCCTTTCACCTTGACAATAATTCACCCCTCCACTTT

V gene: TRBV7-3
J gene: TRBJ1-1
clone size: -
D gene: TRBD1
CDR3 protein: CASSSQGANTEAFF
CDR3 DNA: TGTGCCAGCAGCTCACAGGGGGCGAATACTGAAGCTTTCTTT

V gene: TRBV11-2
J gene: TRBJ2-7
clone size: -
D gene: TRBD2
CDR3 protein: CASSLDPGGAGMKYF
CDR3 DNA: TGTGCCAGCAGCTTAGATCCGGGGGGGGCAGGAATGAAGTACTTC

V gene: TRBV28
J gene: TRBJ2-6
clone size: -
D gene: TRBD1
CDR3 protein: CASSFGWDRGLGGANVLTF
CDR3 DNA: TGTGCCAGCAGTTTTGGGTGGGACAGGGGACTAGGTGGGGCCAACGTCCTGACTTTC

V gene: TRBV7-2
J gene: TRBJ2-7
clone size: few
D gene: -
CDR3 protein: CASSLRYEQYF
CDR3 DNA: TGTGCCAGCAGCTTGAGGTACGAGCAGTACTTC

V gene: TRBV2
J gene: TRBJ2-4
clone size: -
D gene: -
CDR3 protein: CASNLSGPKNIQYF
CDR3 DNA: TGTGCCAGCAACCTATCCGGGCCCAAAAACATTCAGTACTTC

V gene: TRBV7-2
J gene: TRBJ2-3
clone size: -
D gene: TRBD2
CDR3 protein: CAVSKAGASSTDTQYF
CDR3 DNA: TGTGCTGTCTCAAAGGCGGGAGCCTCTAGCACAGATACGCAGTATTTT

V gene: TRBV19
J gene: TRBJ1-1
clone size: -
D gene: TRBD1
CDR3 protein: CAIRTGVNMNTEAFF
CDR3 DNA: TGTGCCATTCGGACAGGGGTCAACATGAACACTGAAGCTTTCTTT

V gene: TRBV2
J gene: TRBJ1-5
clone size: few
D gene: TRBD1
CDR3 protein: CASTWDSAYQPQHF
CDR3 DNA: TGTGCCAGCACCTGGGACAGCGCGTATCAGCCCCAGCATTTT

V gene: TRBV6-5
J gene: TRBJ1-4
clone size: -
D gene: -
CDR3 protein: CASSKGRATNEKLFF
CDR3 DNA: TGTGCCAGCAGTAAGGGGAGGGCTACTAATGAAAAACTGTTTTTT